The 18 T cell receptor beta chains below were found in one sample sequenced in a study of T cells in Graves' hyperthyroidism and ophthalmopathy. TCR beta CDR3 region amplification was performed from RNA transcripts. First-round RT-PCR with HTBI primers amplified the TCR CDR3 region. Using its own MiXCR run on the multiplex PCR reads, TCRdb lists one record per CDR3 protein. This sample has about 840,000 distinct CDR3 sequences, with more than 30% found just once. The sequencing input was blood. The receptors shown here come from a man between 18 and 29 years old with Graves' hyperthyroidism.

CDR3 residues: CSARDRSDYGYTF. The CDR3 nucleotides read TGCAGTGCTAGAGACAGGTCGGACTATGGCTACACCTTC. This chain links TRBV20-1 with TRBJ1-2; D remains unclear. Deletions cut 0 bases from V and 3 bases from J, with 8 bases between. This CDR3 comprises 13 residues. Germline CDR1 and CDR2: DFQATT and SNEGSKA (reference sequence).

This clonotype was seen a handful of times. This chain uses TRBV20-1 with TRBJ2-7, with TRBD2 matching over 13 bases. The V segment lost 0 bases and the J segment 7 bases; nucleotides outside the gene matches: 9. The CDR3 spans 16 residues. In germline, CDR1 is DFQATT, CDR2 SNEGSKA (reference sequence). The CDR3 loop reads CSARDPRTSGSGEQYF. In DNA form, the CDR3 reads TGCAGTGCTAGAGATCCCCGGACTAGCGGGAGTGGGGAGCAGTACTTC.

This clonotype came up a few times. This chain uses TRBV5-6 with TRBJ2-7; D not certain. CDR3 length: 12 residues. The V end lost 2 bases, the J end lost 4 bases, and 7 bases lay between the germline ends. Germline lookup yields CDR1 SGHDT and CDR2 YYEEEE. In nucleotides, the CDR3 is TGTGCCAGCAGCTTCATCGGGTACGAGCAGTACTTC. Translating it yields CASSFIGYEQYF. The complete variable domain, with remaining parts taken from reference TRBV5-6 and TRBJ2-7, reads DAGVTQSPTHLIKTRGQQVTLRCSPKSGHDTVSWYQQALGQGPQFIFQYYEEEERQRGNFPDRFSGHQFPNYSSELNVNALLLGDSALYLCASSFIGYEQYFGPGTRLTVT.

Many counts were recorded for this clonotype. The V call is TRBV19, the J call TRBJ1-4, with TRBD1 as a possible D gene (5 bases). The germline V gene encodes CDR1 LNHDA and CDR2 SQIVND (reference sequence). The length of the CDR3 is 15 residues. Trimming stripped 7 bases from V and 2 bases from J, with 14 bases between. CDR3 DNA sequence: TGTGCCAGTATCCGAGGAGGGGCTACTAATGAAAAACTGTTTTTT. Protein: CASIRGGATNEKLFF.

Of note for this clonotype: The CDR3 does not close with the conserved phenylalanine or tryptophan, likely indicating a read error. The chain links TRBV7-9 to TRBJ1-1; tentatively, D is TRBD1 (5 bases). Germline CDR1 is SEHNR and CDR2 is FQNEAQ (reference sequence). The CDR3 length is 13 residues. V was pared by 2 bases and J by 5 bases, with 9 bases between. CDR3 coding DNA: TGTGCCAGCAGCTTAACAGGCTCGACTGAAGCTTTCCTT. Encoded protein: CASSLTGSTEAFL.

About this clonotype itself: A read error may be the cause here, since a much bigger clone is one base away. CDR3 loop: CASRDTGGEDGYTF. The CDR3 DNA reads TGTGCCAGCAGGGATACAGGGGGAGAAGATGGCTACACCTTC. This chain uses TRBV7-8 with TRBJ1-2; 8 bases fit TRBD1. Germline CDR1 and CDR2: SGHVS and FQNEAQ. This CDR3 is built from 14 residues. The ends lost 6 bases at V and 6 bases at J; junction bases unmatched: 9.

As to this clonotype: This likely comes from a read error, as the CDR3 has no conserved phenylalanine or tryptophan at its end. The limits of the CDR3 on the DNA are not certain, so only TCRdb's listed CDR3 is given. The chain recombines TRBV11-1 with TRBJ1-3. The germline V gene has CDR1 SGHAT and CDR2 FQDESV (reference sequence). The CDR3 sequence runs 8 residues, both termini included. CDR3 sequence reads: CASSLGVN.

CDR3 in DNA: TGTGCCAGTAGTATGGGGTCGGCAGGGATGGAGACCCAGTACTTC. Translation: CASSMGSAGMETQYF. This chain uses TRBV19 with TRBJ2-5; the D gene is possibly TRBD1 (5 bases). Germline V gene lookup returns CDR1 LNHDA and CDR2 SQIVND (reference sequence). Trimming shortened V by 3 bases and J by 5 bases, and 16 bases separated the two germline ends. The CDR3 sequence is 15 residues long.

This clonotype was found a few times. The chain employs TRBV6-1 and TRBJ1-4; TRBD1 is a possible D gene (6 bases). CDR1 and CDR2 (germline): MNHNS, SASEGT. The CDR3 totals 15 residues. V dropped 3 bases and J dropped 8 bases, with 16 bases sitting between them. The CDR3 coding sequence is TGTGCCAGCAGTGATGAGGCAGGGGAGGGAGAAAAACTGTTTTTT. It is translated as CASSDEAGEGEKLFF.

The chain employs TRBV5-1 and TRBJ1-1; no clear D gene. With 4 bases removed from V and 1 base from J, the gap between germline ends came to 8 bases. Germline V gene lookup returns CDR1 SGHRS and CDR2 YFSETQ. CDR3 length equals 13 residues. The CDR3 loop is CASSTASNTEAFF. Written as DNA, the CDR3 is TGCGCCAGCAGCACCGCCTCGAACACTGAAGCTTTCTTT.

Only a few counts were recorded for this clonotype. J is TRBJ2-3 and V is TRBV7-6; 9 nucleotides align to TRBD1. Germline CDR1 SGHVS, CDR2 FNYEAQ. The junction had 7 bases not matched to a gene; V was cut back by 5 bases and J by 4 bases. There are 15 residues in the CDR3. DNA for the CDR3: TGTGCCAGCAGCACGACGGACAGGGGAGCAGATACGCAGTATTTT. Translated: CASSTTDRGADTQYF.

The CDR3 loop reads CASRGAGQGSYEQYF. CDR3 DNA sequence: TGTGCCAGTAGAGGGGCCGGACAGGGGTCCTACGAGCAGTACTTC. The V and J genes are TRBV19 and TRBJ2-7; 9 bases are shared with TRBD1. This CDR3 is 15 amino acids long. J was trimmed by 1 base and V by 6 bases; bases with no gene match: 7. Germline assignment: CDR1 LNHDA and CDR2 SQIVND (reference sequence). Looking up the rest from reference TRBV19 and TRBJ2-7 gives the full variable domain: DGGITQSPKYLFRKEGQNVTLSCEQNLNHDAMYWYRQDPGQGLRLIYYSQIVNDFQKGDIAEGYSVSREKKESFPLTVTSAQKNPTAFYLCASRGAGQGSYEQYFGPGTRLTVT.

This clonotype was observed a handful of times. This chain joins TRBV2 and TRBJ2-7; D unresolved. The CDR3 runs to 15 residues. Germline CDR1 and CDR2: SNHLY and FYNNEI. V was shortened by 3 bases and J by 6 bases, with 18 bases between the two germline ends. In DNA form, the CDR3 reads TGTGCCAGCAGTGAGCGAGTAGGACCCAGAGTCGAGCAGTACTTC. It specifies CASSERVGPRVEQYF.

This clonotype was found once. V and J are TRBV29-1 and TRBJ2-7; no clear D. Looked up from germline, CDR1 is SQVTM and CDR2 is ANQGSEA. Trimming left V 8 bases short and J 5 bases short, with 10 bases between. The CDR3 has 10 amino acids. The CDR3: CSLRSDEQYF. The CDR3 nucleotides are TGCAGCTTGAGGAGTGACGAGCAGTACTTC.

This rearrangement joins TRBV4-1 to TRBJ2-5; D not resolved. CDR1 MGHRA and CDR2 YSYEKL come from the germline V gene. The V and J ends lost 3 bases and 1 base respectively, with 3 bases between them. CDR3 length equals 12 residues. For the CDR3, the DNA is TGCGCCAGCAGCCAGCCCCAAGAGACCCAGTACTTC. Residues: CASSQPQETQYF.

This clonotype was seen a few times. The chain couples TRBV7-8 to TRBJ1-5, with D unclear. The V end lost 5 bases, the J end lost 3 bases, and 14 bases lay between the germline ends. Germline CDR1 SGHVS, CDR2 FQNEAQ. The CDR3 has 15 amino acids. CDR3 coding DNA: TGTGCCAGCAGCCAACAACCGGGTCCCAATCAGCCCCAGCATTTT. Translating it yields CASSQQPGPNQPQHF.

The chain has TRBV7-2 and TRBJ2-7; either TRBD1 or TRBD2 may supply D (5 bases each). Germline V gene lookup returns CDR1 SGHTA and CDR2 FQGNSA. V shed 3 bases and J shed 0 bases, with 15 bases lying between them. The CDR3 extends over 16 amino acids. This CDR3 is CASSLILGVDSYEQYF. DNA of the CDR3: TGTGCCAGCAGCTTGATTCTGGGGGTAGACTCCTACGAGCAGTACTTC. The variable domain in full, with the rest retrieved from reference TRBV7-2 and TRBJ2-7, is GAGVSQSPSNKVTEKGKDVELRCDPISGHTALYWYRQSLGQGLEFLIYFQGNSAPDKSGLPSDRFSAERTGGSVSTLTIQRTQQEDSAVYLCASSLILGVDSYEQYFGPGTRLTVT.

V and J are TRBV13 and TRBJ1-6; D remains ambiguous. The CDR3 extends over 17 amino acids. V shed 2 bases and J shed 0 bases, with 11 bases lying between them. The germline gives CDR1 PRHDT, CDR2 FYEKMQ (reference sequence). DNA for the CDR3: TGTGCCAGCAGCTTAAGAAGAATGGGCTCCTATAATTCACCCCTCCACTTT. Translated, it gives CASSLRRMGSYNSPLHF.